The TCR beta chain described here comes from a study of blood T cell repertoires in COVID-19 (dated by TCRdb to between 2020 and 2021). Context from the whole study: Samples covering the acute and convalescent phases of COVID-19 were provided by collaborators in the United States, Italy and Spain. HLA class I and class II types, where available, came from metadata supplied by the sample provider rather than from assay-based typing. The prospective study material was composed of cDNA or gDNA derived from T cells, B-cell-depleted T cells, or PBMCs. Sample metadata almost always included a de-identified subject ID, COVID-19 status, age in years and sex. The samples were drawn from the first 160 participants of the ongoing ImmuneRACE study and from 950 to 1,500 subjects provided by 6 global collaborators. The repertoires were made available in a free public database intended to serve as a resource for research on the immune response to SARS-CoV-2. Subjects who had been exposed to COVID-19, were actively infected with it, or had recovered from it provided the deeply sampled blood TCRbeta repertoires that made up the dataset. What the work shows at the level of the full study, not this receptor alone: The amount of clinical and demographic metadata varied by source and participant and was provided uncurated.

From cysteine to phenylalanine, the CDR3 is 12 amino acids long. Of the read, only the CDR3 DNA is kept; its 36 bases are in frame from base 1. V ends up 8 bases short and J 7 bases short, with an unmatched junction base count of 7. Reading the germline V gene gives CDR1 MNHEY and CDR2 SVGAGI. The immunoSEQ Assay, a bias-controlled multiplex PCR, was used to amplify TCRbeta CDR3 regions from genomic DNA. The study's processing was this. Nucleated cell counts per sample were estimated from amplification of reference gene primers within the assay. To quantify the absolute abundance of each unique TCRbeta CDR3 rearrangement, sequence reads were collapsed and filtered. For each sample, productive Simpson clonality was calculated as the square root of Simpson's diversity index across productive rearrangements. In its TCRdb copy, this immuneACCESS table keeps in-frame sequences only and misses some clones. Where compared with another copy, unresolved V genes explain less than half of these, and the others have no known cause. V and J calls and clone size are those listed in that table; D and trimming were worked out from the DNA. The sample contains fewer than 100,000 clones, 91% of them found a single time. The ten biggest clones cover 1.9% of the sample.

Comment on this clone: It has no known antigen specificity. Base qualities are not recorded, but no much larger clone differs from it by a single base.

Whole blood was collected in K2EDTA tubes by collaborating institutions according to the institutions' own protocols. For TCRbeta analysis, collaborators shipped samples as frozen whole blood, isolated PBMCs, or DNA extracted from either of those sample types. The origin of this receptor is a woman aged 45-65 years in a cohort sampled during active COVID-19. The chain is made from TRBV6-5 and TRBJ1-1; TRBD1 fits 7 bases in the junction. Sequenced material: peripheral blood. The DNA sequence is given as TGTGCCAGCTCAACAGGGGATAATGAAGCTTTCTTT. Its translation is CASSTGDNEAFF.